The present T cell receptor (beta chain) was sequenced within a study of T-cell reconstitution after alpha-beta-depleted transplantation in children. In its sample, this clonotype was seen a few times. Sequence at one end of the junction differs from germline and may be a read error. This CDR3 comprises 15 residues. Germline CDR1 reads SSHAT; CDR2 reads FNYEAQ (reference sequence). Preparation of the TCRbeta library was carried out with unique molecular identifiers. TCRdb reanalysed the PCR reads using MiXCR and keeps one entry per CDR3 protein. In the table there are 490,000 or so distinct CDR3 sequences, roughly an eighth of which are singletons.

The chain combines TRBV7-7 with TRBJ2-2; 12 nucleotides match TRBD2. This receptor was taken from a human donor who donated a stem cell graft to a child with combined immunodeficiency. The sample in question was PBMCs from the stem cell graft donor, obtained from the stem cell graft. In DNA, the CDR3 is TGTGCTAGCAGCTTATCGACTAGCGGGGGCGGGGAGCTGTTTTTT. The encoded protein is CASSLSTSGGGELFF.